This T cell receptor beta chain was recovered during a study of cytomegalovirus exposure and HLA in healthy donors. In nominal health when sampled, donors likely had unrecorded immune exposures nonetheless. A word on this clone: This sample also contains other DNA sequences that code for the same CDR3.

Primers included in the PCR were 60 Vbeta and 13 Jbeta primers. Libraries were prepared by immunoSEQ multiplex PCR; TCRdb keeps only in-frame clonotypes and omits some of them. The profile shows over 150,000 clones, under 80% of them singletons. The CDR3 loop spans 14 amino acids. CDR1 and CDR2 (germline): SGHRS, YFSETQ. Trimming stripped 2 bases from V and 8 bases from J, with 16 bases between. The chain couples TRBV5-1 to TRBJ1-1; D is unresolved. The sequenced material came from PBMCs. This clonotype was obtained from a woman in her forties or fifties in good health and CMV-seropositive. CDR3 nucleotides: TGCGCCAGCAGCTTTATTCCGGGGAGCACCGAAGCTTTCTTT. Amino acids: CASSFIPGSTEAFF.